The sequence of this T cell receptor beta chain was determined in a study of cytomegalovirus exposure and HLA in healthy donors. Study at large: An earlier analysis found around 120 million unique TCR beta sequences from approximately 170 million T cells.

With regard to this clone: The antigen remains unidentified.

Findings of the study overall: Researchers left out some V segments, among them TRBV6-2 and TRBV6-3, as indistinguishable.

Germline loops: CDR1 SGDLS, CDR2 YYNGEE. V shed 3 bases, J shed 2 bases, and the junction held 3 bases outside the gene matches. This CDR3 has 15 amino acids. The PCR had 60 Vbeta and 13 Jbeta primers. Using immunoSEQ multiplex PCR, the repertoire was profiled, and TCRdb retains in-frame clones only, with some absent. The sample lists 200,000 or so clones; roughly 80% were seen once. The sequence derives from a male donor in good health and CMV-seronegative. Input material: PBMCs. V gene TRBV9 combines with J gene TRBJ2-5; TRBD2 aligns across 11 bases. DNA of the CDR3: TGTGCCAGCAGCGCGGGGACTAGCGGACAAGAGACCCAGTACTTC. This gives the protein CASSAGTSGQETQYF.